The source of this TCR beta chain is a study of tumor-infiltrating lymphocytes in primary liver carcinoma (TCRdb year 2017). For context, the study as a whole: Surgical resection was performed in China between late 2015 and 2016 on a handful of patients with histopathologically diagnosed primary liver carcinoma. Reproducibility between technical replicate repertoires was high, with correlation coefficients above 0.95 and mean shared-clone rates about 0.91. Of the five patients, three men and two women aged 30 to 69 years, four had hepatocellular carcinoma and one had combined HCC and intrahepatic cholangiocarcinoma. Each sample produced roughly 3.5 to 7.5 million productive TCRbeta reads, and read depth showed no significant difference between tissue types. The study combined TCRbeta repertoire sequencing, expression microarrays and whole-exome sequencing across five regions of each liver tumor, with adjacent normal tissue and blood. The tumors of the five patients were staged as T1-T3 N0M0, with maximum diameters ranging from roughly 4 to 10 cm. TCRbeta repertoire sequencing covered 35 specimens from 5 patients: approximately 25 tumor regions, 5 adjacent noncancerous liver tissues and 5 peripheral blood samples. The paper's findings and limits, for the study overall: A significantly larger repertoire fraction was made up by the top 250 clones in tumors than in blood (p = 0.039). Pairs of tumor regions showed greater repertoire overlap (mean 36%) than tumor-adjacent pairs (roughly 17%) or tumor-blood pairs (around 15%), which is consistent with antigen-driven expansion. Only 4 or 5 patients were included in the study, and the authors note that the findings should be validated in a larger study. Because the samples were bulk and unsorted, CD4+ and CD8+ T cell repertoires could not be compared. Because only the TCR beta chain was sequenced and unpaired alpha chains were not captured, true repertoire diversity is likely underestimated.

The CDR3 runs 15 residues from the cysteine to the phenylalanine. This entry keeps only the CDR3 DNA: 45 bases, framed from base 1. Trimming takes 1 base from V and 5 bases from J, and the germline ends sit 15 bases apart. Using a constant-region primer and ProtoScript II reverse transcriptase, TCRbeta-specific cDNA was reverse-transcribed from around 520 ng total RNA. Three nested multiplex PCR rounds, following a slightly modified ARM-PCR procedure, were used to build the TCRbeta libraries. Each of the first two PCR rounds ran for about 10 cycles and used multiplex TRBV1-TRBV30 forward primers together with a Cbeta reverse primer. A final 25-cycle PCR with Deep VentR polymerase added sample barcodes and Illumina adapters. Amplicons of 200-500 bp were gel-purified with a QIAquick gel extraction kit before sequencing. TCRbeta amplicons were sequenced on an Illumina HiSeq 2500 with 250-bp paired-end reads. The paper's data handling went like this. Quality trimming of reads was performed with Trimmomatic v0.33, and paired reads were merged with FLASH v1.2.11 so that full CDR3 sequences could be recovered. MiGEC v1.2.1b assigned V, D and J germline segments to the rearranged TCRbeta sequences. Clonotype statistics and Shannon-Wiener diversity indices were computed with VDJtools v1.0.0. Except for diversity analysis, only the 250 most abundant clonotypes of each sample were used in subsequent analyses to reduce sampling bias. TCRdb reanalyzed the raw reads on its own, using fastp at Q25 for trimming and MiXCR for clone calling, and kept in-frame beta chains. Rows with a matching CDR3 protein are joined into one entry that keeps the most common DNA and genes. The authors' filters were not applied to this entry. For this sample the table gives about 200,000 distinct CDR3 sequences, of which less than 65% were detected only once. Approximately 7% of the sample is held by the ten biggest clonotypes.

TRIzol reagent was used to extract blood RNA from unsorted whole blood, while the DNeasy Blood & Tissue kit provided the germline DNA. Chronic HBV infection was present in the patients, and the patients were treatment-naive at sampling. Before surgery, about 4 milliliters of peripheral blood were collected into K2EDTA tubes. As concerns this clonotype: The target of this receptor is not known. This sequence may be a read error, since a much larger clone differs from it by one base.

The specimen was peripheral blood. The clonotype comes from an older woman with primary liver carcinoma and hepatitis B virus infection. The rearrangement joined TRBV12-3 or TRBV12-4 to TRBJ2-7; a tentative D call is TRBD2 (6 bases match). Read as DNA, the sequence is TGTGCCAGCAGTTTAGGTCCAGGAGGGATCCACGAGCAGTACTTC. It codes for CASSLGPGGIHEQYF.